The count of the clone carrying this T cell receptor (beta chain) is one. V lost 3 bases and J 4 bases, leaving 11 bases between the germline ends. Germline CDR1 and CDR2: SGHRS and YFSETQ. This CDR3 spans 14 amino acids. The entry originates in a study of blood T cell repertoires in COVID-19. Study in general: COVID-19 samples, acute and convalescent, were from the United States, Italy and Spain. Nucleic acid was either cDNA or gDNA, and it came from T cells, B-cell-depleted T cells, or PBMCs.

Per the original methods: Scientists estimated how many nucleated cells there were by amplifying reference gene primers. Produced via immunoSEQ multiplex PCR; TCRdb's table is partial and in-frame only. D and trimming come from the DNA, and the V and J calls and clone size come from that table. The table lists about 180,000 clones, approximately 90% of them singletons. J is TRBJ1-3 and V is TRBV5-1, with a weak D call TRBD1 (6 bases). Sequencing used peripheral blood. The TCR was taken from a woman aged 25 to 39 with active or convalescent COVID-19. In DNA form, the CDR3 reads TGCGCCAGCAGCTCAACAGGGTTCGGAAACACCATATATTTT. It specifies CASSSTGFGNTIYF.